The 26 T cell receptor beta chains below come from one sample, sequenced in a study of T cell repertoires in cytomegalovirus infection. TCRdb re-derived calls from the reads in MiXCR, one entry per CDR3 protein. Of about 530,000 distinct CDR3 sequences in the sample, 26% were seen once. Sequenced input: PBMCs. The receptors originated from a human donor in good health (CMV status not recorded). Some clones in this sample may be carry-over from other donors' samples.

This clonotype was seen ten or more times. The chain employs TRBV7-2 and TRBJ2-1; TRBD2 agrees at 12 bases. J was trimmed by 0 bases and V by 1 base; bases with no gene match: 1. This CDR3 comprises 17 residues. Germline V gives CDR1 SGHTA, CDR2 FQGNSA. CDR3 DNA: TGTGCCAGCAGCTTAGGGACTAGCGGGGTCTCCTACAATGAGCAGTTCTTC. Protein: CASSLGTSGVSYNEQFF.

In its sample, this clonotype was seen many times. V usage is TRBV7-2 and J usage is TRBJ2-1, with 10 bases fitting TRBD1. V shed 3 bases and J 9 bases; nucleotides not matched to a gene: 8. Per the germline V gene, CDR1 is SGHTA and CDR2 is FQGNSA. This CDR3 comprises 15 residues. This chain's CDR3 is CASSFYLGTGVEQFF. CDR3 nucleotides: TGTGCCAGCAGCTTTTACCTCGGGACAGGGGTTGAGCAGTTCTTC.

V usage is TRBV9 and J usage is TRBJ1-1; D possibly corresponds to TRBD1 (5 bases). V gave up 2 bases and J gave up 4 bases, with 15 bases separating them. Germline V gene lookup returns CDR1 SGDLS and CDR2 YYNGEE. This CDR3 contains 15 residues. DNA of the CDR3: TGTGCCAGCAGCGTTGGAGCGGGACTAGGCACTGAAGCTTTCTTT. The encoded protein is CASSVGAGLGTEAFF.

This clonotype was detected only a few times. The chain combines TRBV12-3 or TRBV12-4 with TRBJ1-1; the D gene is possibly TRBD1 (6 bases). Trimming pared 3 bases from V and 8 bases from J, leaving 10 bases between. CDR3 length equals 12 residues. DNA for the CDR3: TGTGCCAGCAGTTTGGGGACACGAGAAGCTTTCTTT. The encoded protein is CASSLGTREAFF.

The CDR3 region is CASSHTGGRVNQPQHF. The CDR3 DNA reads as TGTGCCAGCAGCCACACAGGGGGCCGAGTCAATCAGCCCCAGCATTTT. The chain couples TRBV27 to TRBJ1-5; 9 bases align to TRBD1. The V segment lost 6 bases and the J segment 3 bases; nucleotides outside the gene matches: 9. CDR3 length: 16 residues. Germline CDR1 and CDR2: MNHEY and SMNVEV (reference sequence).

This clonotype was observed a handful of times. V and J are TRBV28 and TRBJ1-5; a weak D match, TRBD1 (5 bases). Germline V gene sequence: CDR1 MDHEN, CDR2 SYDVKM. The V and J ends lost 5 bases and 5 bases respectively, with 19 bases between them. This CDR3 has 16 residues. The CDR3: CASSPPRGGGDQPQHF. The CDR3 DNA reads TGTGCCAGCAGTCCCCCGAGGGGCGGGGGGGATCAGCCCCAGCATTTT.

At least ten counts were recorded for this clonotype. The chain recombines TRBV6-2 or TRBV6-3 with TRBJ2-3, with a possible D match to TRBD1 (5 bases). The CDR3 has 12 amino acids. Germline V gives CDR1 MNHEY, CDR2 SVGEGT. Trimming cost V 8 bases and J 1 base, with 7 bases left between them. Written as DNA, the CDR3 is TGTGCCAGCCGCAGGGGCACAGATACGCAGTATTTT. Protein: CASRRGTDTQYF.

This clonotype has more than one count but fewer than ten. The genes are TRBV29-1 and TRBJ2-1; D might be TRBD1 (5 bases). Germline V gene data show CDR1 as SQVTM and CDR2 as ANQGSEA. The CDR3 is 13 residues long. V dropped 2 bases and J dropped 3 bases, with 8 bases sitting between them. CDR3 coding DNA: TGCAGCGTTGAATTAGGGGACTACAATGAGCAGTTCTTC. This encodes CSVELGDYNEQFF.

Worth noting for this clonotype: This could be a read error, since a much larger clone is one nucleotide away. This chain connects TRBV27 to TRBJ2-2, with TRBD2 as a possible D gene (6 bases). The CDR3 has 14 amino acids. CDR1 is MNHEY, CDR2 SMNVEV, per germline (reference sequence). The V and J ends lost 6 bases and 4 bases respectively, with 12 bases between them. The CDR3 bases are TGTGCCAGCAGACTAGTGGGAGGCACCGGGGAGCTGTTTTTT. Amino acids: CASRLVGGTGELFF.

The CDR3 reads CASSPTRRGRDNEQFF. CDR3 in DNA: TGTGCCAGCAGCCCAACCCGTCGGGGTCGGGACAATGAGCAGTTCTTC. This chain links TRBV6-2 or TRBV6-3 with TRBJ2-1, with TRBD2 as a possible D gene (5 bases). Trimming took off 6 bases at V and 5 bases at J, with 20 bases between the two ends. This CDR3 is built from 16 residues. Per germline, CDR1 MNHEY and CDR2 SVGEGT.

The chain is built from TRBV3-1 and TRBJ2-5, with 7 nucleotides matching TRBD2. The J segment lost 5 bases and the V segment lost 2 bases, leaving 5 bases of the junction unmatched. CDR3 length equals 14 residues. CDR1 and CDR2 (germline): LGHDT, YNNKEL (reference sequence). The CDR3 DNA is TGTGCCAGCAGCCAACGCGGGAGTGGGGAGACCCAGTACTTC. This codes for CASSQRGSGETQYF.

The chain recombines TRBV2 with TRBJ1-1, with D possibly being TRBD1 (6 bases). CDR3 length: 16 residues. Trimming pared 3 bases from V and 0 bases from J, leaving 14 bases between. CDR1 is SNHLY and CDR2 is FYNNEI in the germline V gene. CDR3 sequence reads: CASSEQGFVVNTEAFF. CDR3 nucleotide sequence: TGTGCCAGCAGTGAGCAGGGGTTCGTCGTGAACACTGAAGCTTTCTTT.

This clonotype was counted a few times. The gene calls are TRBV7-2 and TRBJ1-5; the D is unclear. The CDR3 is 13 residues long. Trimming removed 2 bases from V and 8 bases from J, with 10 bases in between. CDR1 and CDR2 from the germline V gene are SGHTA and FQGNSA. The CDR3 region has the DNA TGTGCCAGCAGCTTATGGTCCGGGGAGCCCCAGCATTTT. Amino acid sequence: CASSLWSGEPQHF.

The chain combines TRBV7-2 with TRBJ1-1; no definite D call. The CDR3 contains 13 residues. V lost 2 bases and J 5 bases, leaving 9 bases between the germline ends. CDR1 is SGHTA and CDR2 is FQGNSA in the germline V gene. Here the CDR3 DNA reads TGTGCCAGCAGCTTACTGGACGGGACTGAAGCTTTCTTT. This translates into CASSLLDGTEAFF.

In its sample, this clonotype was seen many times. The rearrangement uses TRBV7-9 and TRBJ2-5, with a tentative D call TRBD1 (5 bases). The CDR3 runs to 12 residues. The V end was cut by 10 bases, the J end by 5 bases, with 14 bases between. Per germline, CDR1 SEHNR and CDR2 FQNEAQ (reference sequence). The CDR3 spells CATEVTGETQYF. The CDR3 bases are TGTGCCACCGAGGTTACAGGCGAGACCCAGTACTTC.

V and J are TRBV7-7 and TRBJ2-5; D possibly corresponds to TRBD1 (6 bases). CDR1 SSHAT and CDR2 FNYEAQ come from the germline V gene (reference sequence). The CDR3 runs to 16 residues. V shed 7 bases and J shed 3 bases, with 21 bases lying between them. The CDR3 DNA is TGTGCCAGCAAGCCACTGGGGGCGATAGGTGAAGAGACCCAGTACTTC. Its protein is CASKPLGAIGEETQYF.

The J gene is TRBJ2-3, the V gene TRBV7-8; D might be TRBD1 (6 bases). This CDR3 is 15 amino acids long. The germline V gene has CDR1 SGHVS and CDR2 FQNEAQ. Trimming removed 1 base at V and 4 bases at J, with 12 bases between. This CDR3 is CASSLVRGSADTQYF. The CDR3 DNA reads TGTGCCAGCAGCTTAGTCAGGGGCAGCGCAGATACGCAGTATTTT.

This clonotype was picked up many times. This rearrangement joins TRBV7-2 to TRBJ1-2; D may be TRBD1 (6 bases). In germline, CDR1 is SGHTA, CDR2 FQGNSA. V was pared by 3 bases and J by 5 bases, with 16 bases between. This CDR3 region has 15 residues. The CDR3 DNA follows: TGTGCCAGCAGCTTTGAACCGGGACACACATATGGCTACACCTTC. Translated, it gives CASSFEPGHTYGYTF.

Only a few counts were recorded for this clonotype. This chain's CDR3 is CASSPRPGRETQYF. The CDR3 nucleotides read TGTGCCAGCTCACCCAGGCCTGGTAGGGAGACCCAGTACTTC. The genes are TRBV18 and TRBJ2-5; unclear D gene. CDR3 length equals 14 residues. Germline CDR1 KGHSH, CDR2 LQKENI. The V gene lost 3 bases and the J gene lost 5 bases, with 13 bases spanning the gap.

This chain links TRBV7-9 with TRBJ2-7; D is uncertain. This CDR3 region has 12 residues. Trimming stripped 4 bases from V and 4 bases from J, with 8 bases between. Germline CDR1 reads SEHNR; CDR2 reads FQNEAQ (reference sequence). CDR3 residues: CASSSDEYEQYF. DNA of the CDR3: TGTGCCAGCAGCTCGGATGAGTACGAGCAGTACTTC.

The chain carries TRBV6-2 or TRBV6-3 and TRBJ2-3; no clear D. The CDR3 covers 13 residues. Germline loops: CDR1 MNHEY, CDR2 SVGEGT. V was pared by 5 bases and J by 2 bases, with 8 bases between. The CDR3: CASSPRATDTQYF. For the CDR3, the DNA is TGTGCCAGCAGTCCCCGGGCCACAGATACGCAGTATTTT.

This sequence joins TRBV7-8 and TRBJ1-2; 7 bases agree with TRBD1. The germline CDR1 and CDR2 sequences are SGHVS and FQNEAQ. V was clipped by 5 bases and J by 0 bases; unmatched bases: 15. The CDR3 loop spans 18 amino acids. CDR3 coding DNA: TGTGCCAGCAGCCCTCGGACAGGTTCAAACAGAGCTAACTATGGCTACACCTTC. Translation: CASSPRTGSNRANYGYTF.

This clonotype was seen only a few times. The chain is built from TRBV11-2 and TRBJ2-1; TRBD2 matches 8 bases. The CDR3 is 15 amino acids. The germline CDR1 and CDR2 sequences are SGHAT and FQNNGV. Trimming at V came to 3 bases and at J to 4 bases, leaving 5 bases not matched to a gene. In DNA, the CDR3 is TGTGCCAGCAGCTTTAAGCGGGAGTATTACAATGAGCAGTTCTTC. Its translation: CASSFKREYYNEQFF. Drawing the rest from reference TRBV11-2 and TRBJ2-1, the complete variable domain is EAGVAQSPRYKIIEKRQSVAFWCNPISGHATLYWYQQILGQGPKLLIQFQNNGVVDDSQLPKDRFSAERLKGVDSTLKIQPAKLEDSAVYLCASSFKREYYNEQFFGPGTRLTVL.

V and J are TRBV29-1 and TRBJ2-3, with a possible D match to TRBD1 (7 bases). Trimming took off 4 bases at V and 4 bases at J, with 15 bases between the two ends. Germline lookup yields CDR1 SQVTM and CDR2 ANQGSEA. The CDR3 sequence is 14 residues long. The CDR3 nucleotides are TGCAGCGTTGTAGGAGGGGGCGAGTCAGATACGCAGTATTTT. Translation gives CSVVGGGESDTQYF.

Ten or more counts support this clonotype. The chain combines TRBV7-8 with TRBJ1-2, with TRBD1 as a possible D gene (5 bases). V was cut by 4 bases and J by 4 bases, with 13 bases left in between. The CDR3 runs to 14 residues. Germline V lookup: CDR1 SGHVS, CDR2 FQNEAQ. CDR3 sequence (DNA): TGTGCCAGCAGCTCGTTTCCTGGGGCCTATGGCTACACCTTC. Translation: CASSSFPGAYGYTF.

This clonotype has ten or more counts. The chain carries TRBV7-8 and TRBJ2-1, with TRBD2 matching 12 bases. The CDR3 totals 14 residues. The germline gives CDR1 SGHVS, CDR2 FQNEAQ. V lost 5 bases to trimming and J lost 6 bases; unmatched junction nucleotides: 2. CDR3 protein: CASSQTSGGNEQFF. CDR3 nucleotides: TGTGCCAGCAGCCAGACTAGCGGGGGCAATGAGCAGTTCTTC.